This TCR beta chain came from a study of CD8+ T cells in alopecia areata. About the research overall: Among treated patients, oral tofacitinib was administered at 5 to 10 mg twice daily.

The CDR3 runs to 17 residues. Per the germline V gene, CDR1 is SNHLY and CDR2 is FYNNEI. Germline trimming cut 0 bases from V and 5 bases from J; bases unmatched to any gene: 9. As for treatment: oral pan-JAK inhibitor, 5-10 mg twice daily. Once RNA had been extracted, it was reverse transcribed into cDNA to act as the sequencing template. Clones were sequenced by immunoSEQ multiplex PCR, and TCRdb holds only the in-frame ones, with some missing. The data contain roughly 200,000 clones, about 60% of them singletons. Study-level findings and limits: Alopecia totalis/universalis scalp especially showed more expanded CD8+ clones than normal scalp.

To note about this clone: Its antigen is as yet unknown.

The clonotype was recovered from a human donor with alopecia areata. Sample: CD8+ T cells sorted from blood, taken at week 24, from a patient treated with tofacitinib. The gene calls are TRBV2 and TRBJ2-3, with 9 bases identical to TRBD1. CDR3 sequence reads: CASSEAGQGKIQDTQYF. The CDR3 nucleotides read TGTGCCAGCAGTGAAGCGGGACAGGGAAAGATTCAAGATACGCAGTATTTT. Drawing the rest from reference TRBV2 and TRBJ2-3, the complete variable domain is EPEVTQTPSHQVTQMGQEVILRCVPISNHLYFYWYRQILGQKVEFLVSFYNNEISEKSEIFDDQFSVERPDGSNFTLKIRSTKLEDSAMYFCASSEAGQGKIQDTQYFGPGTRLTVL.